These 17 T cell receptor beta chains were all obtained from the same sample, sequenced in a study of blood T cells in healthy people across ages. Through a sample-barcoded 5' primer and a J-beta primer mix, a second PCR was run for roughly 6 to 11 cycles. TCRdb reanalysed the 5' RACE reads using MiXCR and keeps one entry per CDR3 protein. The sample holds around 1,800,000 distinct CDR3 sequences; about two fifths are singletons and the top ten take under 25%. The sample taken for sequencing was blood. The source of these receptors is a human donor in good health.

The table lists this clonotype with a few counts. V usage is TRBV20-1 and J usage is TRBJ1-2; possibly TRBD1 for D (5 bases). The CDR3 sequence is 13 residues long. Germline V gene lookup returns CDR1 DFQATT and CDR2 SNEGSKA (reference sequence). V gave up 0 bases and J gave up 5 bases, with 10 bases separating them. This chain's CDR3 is CSAREGVGYGYTF. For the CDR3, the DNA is TGCAGTGCTAGAGAAGGGGTTGGATATGGCTACACCTTC.

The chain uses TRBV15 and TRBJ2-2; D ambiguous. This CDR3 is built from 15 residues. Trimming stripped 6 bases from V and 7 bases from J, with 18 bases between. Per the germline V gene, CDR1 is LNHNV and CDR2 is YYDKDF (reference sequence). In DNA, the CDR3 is TGTGCCACCAGTCCCCCTAACGGGTGGCGCGGGGAGCTGTTTTTT. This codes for CATSPPNGWRGELFF.

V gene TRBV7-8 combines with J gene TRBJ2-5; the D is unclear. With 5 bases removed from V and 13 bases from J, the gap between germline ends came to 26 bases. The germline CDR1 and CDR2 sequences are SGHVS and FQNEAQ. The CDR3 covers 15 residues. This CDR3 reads CASSMLAWTPGERYF. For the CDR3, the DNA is TGTGCCAGCAGCATGTTGGCTTGGACGCCTGGCGAGCGGTACTTC.

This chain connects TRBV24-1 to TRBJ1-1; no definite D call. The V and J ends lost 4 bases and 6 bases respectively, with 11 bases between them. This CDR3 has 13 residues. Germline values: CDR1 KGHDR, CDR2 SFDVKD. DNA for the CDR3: TGTGCCACCAGTGACTCTGATAGACCTGAAGCTTTCTTT. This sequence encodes CATSDSDRPEAFF.

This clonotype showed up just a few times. CDR3 region: CASTQTGAEKLFF. The CDR3 coding sequence is TGTGCCAGCACCCAGACGGGGGCGGAAAAACTGTTTTTT. V and J are TRBV12-3 or TRBV12-4 and TRBJ1-4, with D perhaps TRBD1 (6 bases). Trimming took 7 bases from V and 8 from J, leaving 14 bases between them. The CDR3 totals 13 residues.

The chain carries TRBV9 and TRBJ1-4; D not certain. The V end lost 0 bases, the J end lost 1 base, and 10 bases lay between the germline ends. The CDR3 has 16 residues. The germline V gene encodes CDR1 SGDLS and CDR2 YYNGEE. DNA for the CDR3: TGTGCCAGCAGCGTAGAATCAGGAGGAACTAATGAAAAACTGTTTTTT. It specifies CASSVESGGTNEKLFF.

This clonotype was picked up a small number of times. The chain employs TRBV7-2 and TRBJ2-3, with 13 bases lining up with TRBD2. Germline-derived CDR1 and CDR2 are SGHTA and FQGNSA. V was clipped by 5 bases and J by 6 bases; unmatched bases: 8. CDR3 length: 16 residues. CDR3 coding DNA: TGTGCCAGCAGCACCTGGACTAGCGGGGGAGGGGATACGCAGTATTTT. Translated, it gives CASSTWTSGGGDTQYF.

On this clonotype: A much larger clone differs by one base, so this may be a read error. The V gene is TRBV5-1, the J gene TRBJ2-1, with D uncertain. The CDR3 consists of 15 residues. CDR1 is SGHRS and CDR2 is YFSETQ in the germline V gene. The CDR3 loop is CAGSFSATPYNEQFF. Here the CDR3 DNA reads TGCGCCGGCAGCTTCAGCGCCACCCCCTACAATGAGCAGTTCTTC.

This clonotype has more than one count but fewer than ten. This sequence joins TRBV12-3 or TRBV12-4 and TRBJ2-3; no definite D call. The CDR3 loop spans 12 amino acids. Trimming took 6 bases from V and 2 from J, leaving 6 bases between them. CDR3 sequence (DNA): TGTGCCAGCAGCACCATCACAGATACGCAGTATTTT. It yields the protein CASSTITDTQYF.

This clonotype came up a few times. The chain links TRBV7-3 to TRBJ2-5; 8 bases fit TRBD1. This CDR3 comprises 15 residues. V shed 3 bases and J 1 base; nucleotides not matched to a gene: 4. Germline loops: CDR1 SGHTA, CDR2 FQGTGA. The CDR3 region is CASSFRQGTQETQYF. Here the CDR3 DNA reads TGTGCCAGCAGCTTCCGACAGGGGACCCAAGAGACCCAGTACTTC.

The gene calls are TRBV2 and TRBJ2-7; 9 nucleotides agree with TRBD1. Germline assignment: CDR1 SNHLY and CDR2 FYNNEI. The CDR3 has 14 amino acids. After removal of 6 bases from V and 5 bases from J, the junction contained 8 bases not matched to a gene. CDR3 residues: CASRAGQGIDEQYF. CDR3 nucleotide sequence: TGTGCCAGCAGGGCAGGACAGGGGATCGACGAGCAGTACTTC.

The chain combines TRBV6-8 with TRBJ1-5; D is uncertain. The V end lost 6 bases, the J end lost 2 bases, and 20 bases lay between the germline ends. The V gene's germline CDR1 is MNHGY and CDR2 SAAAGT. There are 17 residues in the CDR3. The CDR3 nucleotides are TGTGCCAGCAGCCCTGCCGGCCTGGGGATATGCAATCAGCCCCAGCATTTT. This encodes CASSPAGLGICNQPQHF.

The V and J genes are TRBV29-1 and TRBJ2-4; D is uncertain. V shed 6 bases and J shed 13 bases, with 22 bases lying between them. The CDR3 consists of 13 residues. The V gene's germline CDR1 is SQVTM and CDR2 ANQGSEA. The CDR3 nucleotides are TGCAGCGTCAAGTCCCCCCTCCGTCAAGAGCAGTACTTC. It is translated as CSVKSPLRQEQYF.

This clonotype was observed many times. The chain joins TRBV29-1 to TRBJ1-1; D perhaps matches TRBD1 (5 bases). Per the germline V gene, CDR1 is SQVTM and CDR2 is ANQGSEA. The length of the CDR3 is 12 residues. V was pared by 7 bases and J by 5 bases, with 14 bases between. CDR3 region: CSARGGRTEAFF. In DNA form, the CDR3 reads TGCAGCGCCCGGGGCGGGAGGACTGAAGCTTTCTTT.

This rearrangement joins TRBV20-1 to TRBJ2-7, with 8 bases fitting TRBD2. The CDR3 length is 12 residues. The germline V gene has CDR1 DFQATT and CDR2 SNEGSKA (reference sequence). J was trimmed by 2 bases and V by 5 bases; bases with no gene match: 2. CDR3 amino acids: CSASTSAYEQYF. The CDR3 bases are TGCAGTGCTTCGACTAGCGCCTACGAGCAGTACTTC.

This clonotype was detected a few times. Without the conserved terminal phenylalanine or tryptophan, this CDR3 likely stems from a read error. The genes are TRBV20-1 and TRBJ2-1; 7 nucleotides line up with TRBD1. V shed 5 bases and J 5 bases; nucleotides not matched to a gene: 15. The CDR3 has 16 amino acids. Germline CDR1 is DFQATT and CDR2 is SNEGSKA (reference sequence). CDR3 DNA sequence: TGCAGTGCTGGTCACCCCTTGAGGGGGCCGAACAATGAGCAGTTCCTC. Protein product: CSAGHPLRGPNNEQFL.

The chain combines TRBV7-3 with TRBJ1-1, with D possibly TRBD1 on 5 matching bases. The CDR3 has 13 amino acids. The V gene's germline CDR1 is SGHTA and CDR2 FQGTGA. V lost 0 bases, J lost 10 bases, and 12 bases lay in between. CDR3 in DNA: TGTGCCAGCAGCTTAACCCGGGACGAAGGAGCTTTCTTT. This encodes CASSLTRDEGAFF.